Ten or more counts support the clone carrying this TCR beta chain. Antigen specificity is unknown. Combining a sample-barcoded 5' primer with a J-beta primer mix, a second PCR ran for roughly 7 to 12 cycles. MiXCR was run by TCRdb on the 5' RACE reads, yielding one entry per CDR3 protein. The sample gives fewer than 900,000 distinct CDR3 sequences, roughly two fifths of which show up once; about 20% is in the top ten. These data are taken from a study of blood T cells in healthy people across ages. The study, taken as a whole, reports: Unknown CMV status may confound age-related changes in expanded clones.

The CDR3 consists of 17 residues. Germline values: CDR1 PRHDT, CDR2 FYEKMQ (reference sequence). With 5 bases removed from V and 6 bases from J, the gap between germline ends came to 23 bases. Each individual donor underwent a draw of roughly 10 milliliters of peripheral blood. The specimen sequenced was blood. The TCR originated in a woman aged 60-75 years in good health. The rearrangement joins TRBV13 to TRBJ2-1; D may correspond to TRBD1 or TRBD2 (5 bases each). CDR3 nucleotide sequence: TGTGCCAGCAGCCCACGGGTAACGGGGAGCACAGGCAATGAGCAGTTCTTC. Amino acids: CASSPRVTGSTGNEQFF.